This T cell receptor beta chain was sequenced in a study of blood T cell repertoires in COVID-19. Across the study: Researchers got acute and convalescent COVID-19 samples from the United States, Italy and Spain. In each case, the material was cDNA or gDNA derived from T cells, B-cell-depleted T cells, or PBMCs.

Original data processing: Estimated nucleated cell counts came from reference gene primer amplification. TCRdb's copy holds only in-frame clones and misses some; the assay was immunoSEQ multiplex PCR. From that table come the V and J calls and clone size; the DNA was used to work out D and trimming. The sample consists of about 250,000 clones, 88% of them appearing once. This CDR3 comprises 15 residues. Germline CDR1 reads LNHDA; CDR2 reads SQIVND (reference sequence). The V segment lost 3 bases and the J segment 8 bases; nucleotides outside the gene matches: 10. Sample: peripheral blood. The receptor's source is a woman in her thirties or forties who had recovered from COVID-19. The V and J genes are TRBV19 and TRBJ1-5; 7 bases map to TRBD1. CDR3 bases: TGTGCCAGTAGTATCACGTACGGAGGGGGCAAGCCCCAGCATTTT. Protein product: CASSITYGGGKPQHF.